This TCR beta chain derives from a study of blood T cell repertoires in COVID-19. Looking at the study overall: Sites across the United States, Italy and Spain contributed samples from acute and convalescent COVID-19. Nucleic acid was either cDNA or gDNA, and it came from T cells, B-cell-depleted T cells, or PBMCs.

As processed by the authors: Estimated nucleated cell counts came from reference gene primer amplification. Here immunoSEQ multiplex PCR was the method, and the copy in TCRdb shows in-frame clones only, minus some. V and J calls and clone size are given by that table; D and trimming were obtained from the DNA. The sample includes approximately 220,000 clones, around 80% seen only once; the top ten take roughly 8.2%. V dropped 7 bases and J dropped 6 bases, with 7 bases sitting between them. Germline-derived CDR1 and CDR2 are SNHLY and FYNNEI. The CDR3 runs 11 residues. The chain uses TRBV2 and TRBJ2-1; D not certain. What was sequenced was peripheral blood. The TCR was taken from a woman aged 45-65 years with acute or convalescent COVID-19. CDR3 bases: TGTGCCAGCAATGGCGGCAATGAGCAGTTCTTC. Encoded protein: CASNGGNEQFF.